The sample holds one count of the clone carrying this T cell receptor (beta chain). Its antigen remains unidentified. These data are taken from a study of graft-versus-host responses after intestinal transplantation. TCRdb's table, derived via immunoSEQ multiplex PCR, lists solely in-frame clones and lacks some. Of about 51,000 clones listed, 80% to 90% are singletons. CDR1 and CDR2 from the germline V gene are SGHVS and FQNEAQ. The CDR3 extends over 17 amino acids. After removal of 5 bases from V and 2 bases from J, the junction contained 14 bases not matched to a gene. This TCR came from a human donor who was the organ donor for an intestinal transplant. The sample consisted of unstimulated CD4+ T cells sorted from spleen or lymph node cells, taken before transplant. The chain couples TRBV7-8 to TRBJ1-1; 7 bases match TRBD1. CDR3 sequence (DNA): TGTGCCAGCAGCCAATTTCCGGGACAGCGAGCTAACACTGAAGCTTTCTTT. Protein: CASSQFPGQRANTEAFF.